The clone carrying this T cell receptor beta chain occurred many times. The antigen is not known. The record originates from a study of CD8 T cells in ankylosing spondylitis. General study points: Seemingly characteristic of ankylosing spondylitis blood was a TCR beta motif consisting of under ten highly homologous variants. Within matched ankylosing spondylitis synovial fluid, disease-linked clones were reportedly significantly enriched. Some of these motif variants have turned up before, in reports on reactive arthritis synovial fluid and blood.

TCRdb ran MiXCR on the 5' RACE reads and lists one entry per CDR3 protein. The sample shows fewer than 550,000 distinct CDR3 sequences, approximately 5% of them seen only once. CDR3 length: 14 residues. V shed 5 bases and J shed 6 bases, with 14 bases lying between them. The germline CDR1 and CDR2 sequences are PRHDT and FYEKMQ (reference sequence). This sequence originates from a male donor with ankylosing spondylitis. The sequencing sample was made of blood, either unsorted or a sorted T cell fraction (not recorded which). The chain employs TRBV13 and TRBJ2-1; perhaps TRBD2 as D (6 bases). DNA for the CDR3: TGTGCCAGCAGCCGATCCCTGGGAGGCAATGAGCAGTTCTTC. This sequence encodes CASSRSLGGNEQFF.